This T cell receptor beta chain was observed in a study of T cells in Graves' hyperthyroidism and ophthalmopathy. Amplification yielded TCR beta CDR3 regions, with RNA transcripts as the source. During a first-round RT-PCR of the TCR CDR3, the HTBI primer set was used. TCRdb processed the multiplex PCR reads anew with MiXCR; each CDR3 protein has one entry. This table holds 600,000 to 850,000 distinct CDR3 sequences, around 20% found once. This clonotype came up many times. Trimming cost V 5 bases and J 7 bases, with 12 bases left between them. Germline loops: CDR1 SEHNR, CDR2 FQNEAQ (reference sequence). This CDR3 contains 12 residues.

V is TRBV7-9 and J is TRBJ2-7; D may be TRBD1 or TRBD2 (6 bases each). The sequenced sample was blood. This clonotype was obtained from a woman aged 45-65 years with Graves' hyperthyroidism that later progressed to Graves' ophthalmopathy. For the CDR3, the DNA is TGTGCCAGCAGCCCCGGGGGCTCGGAGCAGTACTTC. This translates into CASSPGGSEQYF.